This TCR beta chain was sequenced in a study of cytomegalovirus exposure and HLA in healthy donors. V lost 6 bases and J lost 7; bases outside the gene matches: 13. There are 16 residues in the CDR3. CDR1 and CDR2 (germline): MNHEY, SMNVEV (reference sequence). About this clone: Its specificity is unknown.

Study-wide points: Investigators reported fewer than 200 TCR beta chains as tied to cytomegalovirus. Presence/absence analysis assumed near-uniform sequencing depth across donors.

The PCR contained 60 Vbeta and 13 Jbeta primers. Profiling relied on immunoSEQ multiplex PCR, and the TCRdb table lists in-frame clones only, not all of them. This sample carries about 190,000 clones, more than 80% of them seen once, and the ten largest clones take around 2.8%. Sequencing was performed on PBMCs. The V and J genes are TRBV27 and TRBJ2-1, with 9 nucleotides matching TRBD2. This TCR derives from a woman between 50 and 59 years old in good health and CMV-seropositive. The CDR3 sequence is CASSPNRPSGVNEQFF. Here the CDR3 DNA reads TGTGCCAGCAGCCCCAATCGTCCTAGCGGGGTGAATGAGCAGTTCTTC.